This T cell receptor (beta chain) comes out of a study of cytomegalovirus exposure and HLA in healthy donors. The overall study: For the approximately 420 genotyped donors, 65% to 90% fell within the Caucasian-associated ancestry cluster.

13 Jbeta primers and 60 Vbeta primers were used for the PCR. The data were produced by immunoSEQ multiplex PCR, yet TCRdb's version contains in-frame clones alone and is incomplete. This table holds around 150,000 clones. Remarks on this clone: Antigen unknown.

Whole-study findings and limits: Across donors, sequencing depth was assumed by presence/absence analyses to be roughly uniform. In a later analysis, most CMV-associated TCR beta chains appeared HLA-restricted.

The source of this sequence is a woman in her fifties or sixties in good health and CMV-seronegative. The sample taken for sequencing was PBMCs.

CDR3 loop: CASSPLRGDSSPLHF. CDR3 DNA sequence: TGTGCCAGCAGTCCCCTCAGGGGTGACAGTTCACCCCTCCACTTT. The chain couples TRBV2 to TRBJ1-6; weak D call: TRBD1 (6 bases). Germline V gives CDR1 SNHLY, CDR2 FYNNEI. The CDR3 runs 15 residues. Trimming shortened V by 5 bases and J by 9 bases, and 17 bases separated the two germline ends.